Listed below are T cell receptor beta chains from one sample, sequenced in a study of T cell repertoires in cytomegalovirus infection. No cognate antigen is known for these TCRs. TCRdb recomputed calls from the reads with MiXCR, one row per CDR3 protein. The sample has 550,000 to 850,000 distinct CDR3 sequences; approximately 33% are singletons. This specimen was cultured PBMCs, taken from culture after CMV antigen stimulation. The receptors stem from a human donor in good health (CMV status not recorded). Some clones in this sample may be carry-over from other donors' samples. The CDR3 runs from the conserved cysteine through the conserved F or W. A D gene is named only where the DNA matches it firmly. The size field is filled for only some rows; it gives once, few, many or a size class.

D gene	J gene	clone size	V gene	CDR3 DNA	CDR3 protein
NA	TRBJ2-5	few	TRBV7-2	TGTGCCAGCAGCTTAGACCAGTGGGAGACCCAGTACTTC	CASSLDQWETQYF
TRBD1	TRBJ2-7	NA	TRBV7-6	TGTGCCAGCAGCTTGACCGGGACAGGGGGCTTATACGAGCAGTACTTC	CASSLTGTGGLYEQYF
TRBD1	TRBJ2-1	few	TRBV4-1	TGCGCCAGCAGCCAAGTTTTTACAGGGGGGAATTCCTACAATGAGCAGTTCTTC	CASSQVFTGGNSYNEQFF
TRBD2	TRBJ2-1	few	TRBV6-2/TRBV6-3	TGTGCCAGCAGGAAACTAGCGGGAGGATACAATGAGCAGTTCTTC	CASRKLAGGYNEQFF
NA	TRBJ1-1	few	TRBV10-3	TGTGCCATCAGTGGGGGAATGACGGGGGGGCGCGGGTATGGCACTGAAGCTTTCTTT	CAISGGMTGGRGYGTEAFF
NA	TRBJ2-7	NA	TRBV7-2	TGTGCCAGCAGCTACGAAACGGGAGTTCTCTACGAGCAGTACTTC	CASSYETGVLYEQYF
NA	TRBJ1-1	NA	TRBV5-3	TGTGCCAGCAGCCCTATGGACAGAATGAACACTGAAGCTTTCTTT	CASSPMDRMNTEAFF
TRBD2	TRBJ2-1	NA	TRBV4-3	TGCGCCAGCAGCGCGTTGGTCGGGGGGAATGAGCAGTTCTTC	CASSALVGGNEQFF
NA	TRBJ2-7	NA	TRBV7-9	TGTGCCAGCAGCAACACCCTCATGACACCTCCCTACGAGCAGTACTTC	CASSNTLMTPPYEQYF
TRBD2	TRBJ2-1	few	TRBV18	TGTGCCAGCTCACCACCGGGACTAGCGGTGTACAATGAGCAGTTCTTC	CASSPPGLAVYNEQFF
NA	TRBJ1-1	many	TRBV7-2	TGTGCCAGCAGCTTAGCAGGTCGACAGGAAGCTTTCTTT	CASSLAGRQEAFF
NA	TRBJ2-1	NA	TRBV18	TGTGCCACCAGAGAGGGGGCCTACAATGAGCAGTTCTTC	CATREGAYNEQFF
NA	TRBJ1-2	many	TRBV2	TGTGCCAGCAGTGCCCGGGACTATGGCTACACCTTC	CASSARDYGYTF
TRBD1	TRBJ2-7	few	TRBV7-2	TGTGCCAGCAGCTTAGAGGTTCGGACAGGGGGCCCCCTGGCCTACGAGCAGTACTTC	CASSLEVRTGGPLAYEQYF
TRBD2	TRBJ2-6	NA	TRBV6-2/TRBV6-3	TGTGCCAGCAGTTACCGGGTAGCGGGTATCTCTGGGGCCAACGTCCTGACTTTC	CASSYRVAGISGANVLTF
NA	TRBJ2-1	NA	TRBV4-1	TGCGCCAGCAGCCAACCCTTGCAGGGTCCGAATGAGCAGTTCTTC	CASSQPLQGPNEQFF
NA	TRBJ1-2	many	TRBV7-2	TGTGCCAGCAGCTACCAGACGGAAGGCTACACCTTC	CASSYQTEGYTF
TRBD2	TRBJ2-3	NA	TRBV20-1	TGCAGTGCAAGACTAGCGGGGAGAGCCACAGATACGCAGTATTTT	CSARLAGRATDTQYF
NA	TRBJ2-1	NA	TRBV5-4	TGTGCCAGCCTGCCCTTCGGCTCCCGCTCCTACAATGAGCAGTTCTTC	CASLPFGSRSYNEQFF
TRBD2	TRBJ2-3	NA	TRBV2	TGTGCCAGCAGCCTAGCGGGGGGGCTTTATACGCAGTATTTT	CASSLAGGLYTQYF
TRBD2	TRBJ2-1	NA	TRBV5-1	TGCGCCAGCAGGGGGGGACTAGCGGGACCTGAGCAGTTCTTC	CASRGGLAGPEQFF
NA	TRBJ1-4	NA	TRBV25-1	TGTGCCAGCAGTGACCCCGGAGGGGGGGAAAAACTGTTTTTT	CASSDPGGGEKLFF
TRBD1	TRBJ2-1	many	TRBV7-8	TGTGCCAGCCGAAACCCGGGACAGACCTACAATGAGCAGTTCTTC	CASRNPGQTYNEQFF
TRBD2	TRBJ2-7	few	TRBV6-8	TGTGCCAGCAGAGGAGCGGGGGTGGTCGAGCAGTACTTC	CASRGAGVVEQYF
TRBD2	TRBJ2-5	NA	TRBV20-1	TGCAGTGCTAGATGGCGGGAGTTAGAGACCCAGTACTTC	CSARWRELETQYF
NA	TRBJ2-2	few	TRBV6-6	TGTGCCAGCAGTTCCAACAGGGCACCCACGAACACCGGGGAGCTGTTTTTT	CASSSNRAPTNTGELFF
TRBD1	TRBJ1-5	few	TRBV2	TGTGCCAGCAGAGGGGACAGGGGACATCAGCCCCAGCATTTT	CASRGDRGHQPQHF
TRBD2	TRBJ2-5	NA	TRBV20-1	TGCAGTGCTAACGCGGGAGCGGGAGAGACCCAGTACTTC	CSANAGAGETQYF
NA	TRBJ2-7	many	TRBV6-1	TGTGCCAGCTCAGAGGACTACCTTTCCTCATTTTCCTACGAGCAGTACTTC	CASSEDYLSSFSYEQYF
TRBD2	TRBJ2-3	NA	TRBV6-2/TRBV6-3	TGTGCCAGCAGTTACGCCCTGGGACTAGCGGCAAATATGGATACGCAGTATTTT	CASSYALGLAANMDTQYF
NA	TRBJ2-2	few	TRBV3-1	TGTGCCAGCAGCCACTTCGACTCAGCCGGGGAGCTGTTTTTT	CASSHFDSAGELFF
NA	TRBJ2-7	few	TRBV29-1	TGCAGCGCCCTAGGGGGGCCCTCCTACGAGCAGTACTTC	CSALGGPSYEQYF
TRBD2	TRBJ2-2	NA	TRBV7-6	TGTGCCAGCAGCTTAGGGCCCCCAGTAGCGGGAGCATTAAGAGTAAGCACCGGGGAGCTGTTTTTT	CASSLGPPVAGALRVSTGELFF
TRBD1	TRBJ1-5	NA	TRBV10-3	TGTGCCATCAGTGGACAGGGGAACGGCAATCAGCCCCAGCATTTT	CAISGQGNGNQPQHF
NA	TRBJ2-5	many	TRBV7-9	TGTGCCAGCAGCTTAGGAGGTCTCGGGGAGACCCAGTACTTC	CASSLGGLGETQYF
NA	TRBJ1-3	few	TRBV7-9	TGTGCCAGCAGCTTAGATGGTACTGGAAACACCATATATTTT	CASSLDGTGNTIYF